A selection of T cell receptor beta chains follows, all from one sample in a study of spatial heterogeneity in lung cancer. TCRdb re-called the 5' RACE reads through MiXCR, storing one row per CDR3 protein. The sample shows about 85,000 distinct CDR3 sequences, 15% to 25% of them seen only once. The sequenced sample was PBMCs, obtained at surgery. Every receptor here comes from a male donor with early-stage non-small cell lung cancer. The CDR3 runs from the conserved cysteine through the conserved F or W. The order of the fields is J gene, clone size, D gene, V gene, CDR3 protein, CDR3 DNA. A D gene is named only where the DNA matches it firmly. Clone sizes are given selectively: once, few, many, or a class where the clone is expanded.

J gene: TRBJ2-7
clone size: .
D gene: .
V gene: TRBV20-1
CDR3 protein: CSARDTGHTYEQYF
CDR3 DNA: TGCAGTGCTAGAGACACTGGACACACCTACGAGCAGTACTTC

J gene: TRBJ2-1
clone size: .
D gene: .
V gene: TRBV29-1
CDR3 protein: CSVQSRGSYNEQFF
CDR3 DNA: TGCAGCGTTCAATCCAGGGGATCCTACAATGAGCAGTTCTTC

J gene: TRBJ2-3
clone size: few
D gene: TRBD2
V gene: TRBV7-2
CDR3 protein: CASSYSGGLSGDTQYF
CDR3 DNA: TGTGCCAGCAGCTATAGCGGGGGGCTGTCGGGAGATACGCAGTATTTT

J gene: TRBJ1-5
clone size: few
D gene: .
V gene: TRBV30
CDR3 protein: CAWTSGQSNQPQHF
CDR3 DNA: TGTGCCTGGACCTCCGGGCAGAGCAATCAGCCCCAGCATTTT

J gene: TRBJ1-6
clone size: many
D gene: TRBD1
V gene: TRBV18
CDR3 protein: CASSPSGTGVSSPLHF
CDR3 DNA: TGTGCCAGCTCCCCCTCCGGGACAGGGGTGAGTTCACCCCTCCACTTT

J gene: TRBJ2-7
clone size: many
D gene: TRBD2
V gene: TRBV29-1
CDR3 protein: CSAGGADEQYF
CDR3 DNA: TGCAGCGCGGGGGGGGCCGACGAGCAGTACTTC

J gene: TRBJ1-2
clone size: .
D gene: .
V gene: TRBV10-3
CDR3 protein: CAISEDMGYTF
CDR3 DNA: TGTGCCATCAGTGAAGACATGGGCTACACCTTC

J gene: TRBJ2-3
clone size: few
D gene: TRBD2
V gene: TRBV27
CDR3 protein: CASSYGTSGGPRTDTQYF
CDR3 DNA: TGTGCCAGCAGTTACGGGACTAGCGGGGGACCTCGCACAGATACGCAGTATTTT

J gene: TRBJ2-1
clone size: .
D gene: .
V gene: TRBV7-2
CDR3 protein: CASSPIRDNNEQFF
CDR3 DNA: TGTGCCAGCAGCCCCATCAGGGACAACAATGAGCAGTTCTTC

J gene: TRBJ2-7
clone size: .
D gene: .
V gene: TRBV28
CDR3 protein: CASSLEGIGTYEQYF
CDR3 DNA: TGTGCCAGCAGTTTGGAGGGGATCGGGACCTACGAGCAGTACTTC

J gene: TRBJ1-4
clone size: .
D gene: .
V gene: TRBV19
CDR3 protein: CASKRSNNEKLFF
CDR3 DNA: TGTGCCAGTAAAAGGAGCAATAATGAAAAACTGTTTTTT

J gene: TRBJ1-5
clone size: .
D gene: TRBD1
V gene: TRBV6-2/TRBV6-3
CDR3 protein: CASTPTGGFQPQHF
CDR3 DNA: TGTGCCAGCACTCCGACAGGGGGCTTTCAGCCCCAGCATTTT

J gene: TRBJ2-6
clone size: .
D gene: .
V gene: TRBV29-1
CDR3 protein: CSVEYLGALGANVLTF
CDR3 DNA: TGCAGCGTTGAATATCTGGGGGCGCTGGGGGCCAACGTCCTGACTTTC

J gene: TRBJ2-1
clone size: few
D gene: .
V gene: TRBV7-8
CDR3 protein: CASSLAAGQRGNEQFF
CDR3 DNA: TGTGCCAGCAGCTTAGCTGCAGGCCAGCGAGGCAATGAGCAGTTCTTC

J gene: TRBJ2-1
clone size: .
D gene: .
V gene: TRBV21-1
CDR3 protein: CASRLRGRYYNEQFF
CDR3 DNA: TGTGCCAGCCGCCTGCGGGGGAGGTACTACAATGAGCAGTTCTTC

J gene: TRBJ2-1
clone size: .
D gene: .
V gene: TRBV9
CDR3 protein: CASSVGEWGEQFF
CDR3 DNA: TGTGCCAGCAGCGTAGGTGAATGGGGTGAGCAGTTCTTC

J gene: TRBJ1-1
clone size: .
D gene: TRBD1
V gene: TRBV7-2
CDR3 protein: CASSSTGGAHTEAFF
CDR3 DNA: TGTGCCAGCAGCTCAACAGGGGGCGCACACACTGAAGCTTTCTTT

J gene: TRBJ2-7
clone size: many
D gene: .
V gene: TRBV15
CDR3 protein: CATSISTGTYEQYF
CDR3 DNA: TGTGCCACCAGCATCTCCACGGGGACCTACGAGCAGTACTTC

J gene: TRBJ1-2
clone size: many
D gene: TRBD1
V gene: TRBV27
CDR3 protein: CASRGTGLAGYTF
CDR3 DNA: TGTGCCAGCAGGGGGACAGGGTTAGCTGGCTACACCTTC

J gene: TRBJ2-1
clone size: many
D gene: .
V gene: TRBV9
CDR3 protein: CASSVQTQGGEQFF
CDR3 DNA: TGTGCCAGCAGCGTCCAGACCCAGGGGGGTGAGCAGTTCTTC

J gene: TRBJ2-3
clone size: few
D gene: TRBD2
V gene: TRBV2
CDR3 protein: CASSELAEGADTQYF
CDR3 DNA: TGTGCCAGCAGTGAACTAGCGGAGGGCGCAGATACGCAGTATTTT

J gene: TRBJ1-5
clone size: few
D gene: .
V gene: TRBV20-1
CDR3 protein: CSARDRVDPSQPQHF
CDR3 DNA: TGCAGTGCTAGAGATCGGGTCGACCCCAGCCAGCCCCAGCATTTT

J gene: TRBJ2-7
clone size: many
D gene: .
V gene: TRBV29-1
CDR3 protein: CSARDNSYEQYF
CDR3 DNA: TGCAGCGCTAGGGATAACTCCTACGAGCAGTACTTC

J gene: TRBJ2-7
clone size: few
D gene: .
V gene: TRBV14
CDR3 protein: CASSQNLWEQYF
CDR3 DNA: TGTGCCAGCAGCCAGAACCTTTGGGAGCAGTACTTC

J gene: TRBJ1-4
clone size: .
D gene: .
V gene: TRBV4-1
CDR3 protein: CASSQEWGFGEKLFF
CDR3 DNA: TGCGCCAGCAGCCAAGAGTGGGGTTTCGGGGAAAAACTGTTTTTT

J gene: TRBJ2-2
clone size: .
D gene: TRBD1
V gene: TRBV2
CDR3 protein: CASRLQGARTGELFF
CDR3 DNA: TGTGCCAGCAGGTTACAGGGGGCCCGCACCGGGGAGCTGTTTTTT

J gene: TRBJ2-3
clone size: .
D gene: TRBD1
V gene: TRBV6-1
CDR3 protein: CASSQQGAGTDTQYF
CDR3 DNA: TGTGCCAGCAGCCAACAGGGGGCGGGCACAGATACGCAGTATTTT

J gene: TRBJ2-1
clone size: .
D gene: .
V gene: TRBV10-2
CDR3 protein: CASSLVGGSYNEQFF
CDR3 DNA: TGCGCCAGCAGCCTAGTGGGGGGCTCCTACAATGAGCAGTTCTTC

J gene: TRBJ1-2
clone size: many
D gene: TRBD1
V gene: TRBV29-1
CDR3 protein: CSVGTGDSSGYTF
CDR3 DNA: TGCAGCGTTGGGACAGGGGATAGTAGTGGCTACACCTTC

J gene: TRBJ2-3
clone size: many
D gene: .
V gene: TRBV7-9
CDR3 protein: CASSRRYEGITDTQYF
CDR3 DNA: TGTGCCAGCAGCCGACGATATGAGGGGATCACAGATACGCAGTATTTT

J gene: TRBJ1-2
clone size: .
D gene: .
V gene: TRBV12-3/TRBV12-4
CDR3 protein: CASSFNAAYGYTF
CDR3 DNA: TGTGCCAGCAGTTTTAACGCAGCCTATGGCTACACCTTC